The 9 T cell receptor beta chains presented below share a single source sample, sequenced in a study of shared clonotypes between healthy human individuals. Assay used: immunoSEQ multiplex PCR; TCRdb lists only in-frame clones, some missing. The table shows over a million clones, with roughly 97% occurring only once. Source material: naive CD4+ T cells sorted from blood. The subset: CD45RA+ positively selected. These receptors all stem from a man aged 30 to 45 in good health.

The V gene is TRBV5-1, the J gene TRBJ2-1, with 7 bases fitting TRBD2. This CDR3 spans 14 amino acids. In germline, CDR1 is SGHRS, CDR2 YFSETQ. V gave up 2 bases and J gave up 6 bases; unmatched junction bases: 5. CDR3 nucleotides: TGCGCCAGCAGCTTAGCGGGAAAGTTCAATGAGCAGTTCTTC. It codes for CASSLAGKFNEQFF.

The V call is TRBV7-6, the J call TRBJ2-7; D is ambiguous. The V end lost 1 base, the J end lost 0 bases, and 7 bases lay between the germline ends. This CDR3 is built from 14 residues. Germline V gene lookup returns CDR1 SGHVS and CDR2 FNYEAQ. The CDR3 sequence is CASSLGLSSYEQYF. CDR3 nucleotide sequence: TGTGCCAGCAGCTTAGGTCTTAGCTCCTACGAGCAGTACTTC. Complete variable domain (other parts from reference TRBV7-6 and TRBJ2-7): GAGVSQSPRYKVTKRGQDVALRCDPISGHVSLYWYRQALGQGPEFLTYFNYEAQQDKSGLPNDRFSAERPEGSISTLTIQRTEQRDSAMYRCASSLGLSSYEQYFGPGTRLTVT.

The V and J genes are TRBV5-1 and TRBJ2-5, with 8 bases that match TRBD2. Unmatched junction bases numbered 6, after V lost 0 bases and J lost 2 bases. Germline values: CDR1 SGHRS, CDR2 YFSETQ. This CDR3 contains 16 residues. This CDR3 is CASSLGVAGRQETQYF. The CDR3 region has the DNA TGCGCCAGCAGCTTGGGGGTAGCGGGGCGACAAGAGACCCAGTACTTC.

This clone was counted a single time. The chain joins TRBV5-1 to TRBJ1-1; a weak D match, TRBD1 (5 bases). This CDR3 spans 14 amino acids. The germline CDR1 and CDR2 sequences are SGHRS and YFSETQ. Trimming stripped 4 bases from V and 4 bases from J, with 14 bases between. The CDR3 nucleotides read TGCGCCAGCAGCCCCCGACCAGGGACCACTGAAGCTTTCTTT. Translated, it gives CASSPRPGTTEAFF.

This chain links TRBV4-1 with TRBJ2-5, with 11 bases matching TRBD2. Trimming cost V 0 bases and J 3 bases; bases outside gene matches: 12. From germline, CDR1 is MGHRA and CDR2 YSYEKL. The CDR3 is made up of 19 amino acids. The DNA of the CDR3 is TGCGCCAGCAGCCAAGATCGCGCTAGCGGGAGGTGGGGGGAAGAGACCCAGTACTTC. This codes for CASSQDRASGRWGEETQYF.

This chain uses TRBV9 with TRBJ2-3; D is unresolved. The CDR3 runs to 15 residues. Germline V lookup: CDR1 SGDLS, CDR2 YYNGEE. The V and J ends lost 1 base and 0 bases respectively, with 9 bases between them. The CDR3 DNA sequence: TGTGCCAGCAGCGTATCACAGATTAGCACAGATACGCAGTATTTT. It translates to CASSVSQISTDTQYF.

The gene calls are TRBV7-9 and TRBJ2-5, with 8 positions matching TRBD1. The germline gives CDR1 SEHNR, CDR2 FQNEAQ (reference sequence). Unmatched junction bases numbered 13, after V lost 5 bases and J lost 5 bases. The CDR3 extends over 16 amino acids. CDR3 in amino acids: CASSHPDRGKRETQYF. In nucleotides, the CDR3 is TGTGCCAGCAGCCATCCTGACAGGGGAAAACGGGAGACCCAGTACTTC.

The chain couples TRBV18 to TRBJ2-3; no reliable D call. The CDR3 totals 16 residues. Deletions cut 3 bases from V and 2 bases from J, with 15 bases between. From germline, CDR1 is KGHSH and CDR2 LQKENI. DNA of the CDR3: TGTGCCAGCTCACCGAGAGCATCGGCCTTCACAGATACGCAGTATTTT. It codes for CASSPRASAFTDTQYF.

The chain employs TRBV5-6 and TRBJ2-7, with 12 bases that match TRBD2. The CDR3 extends over 15 amino acids. V shed 3 bases, J shed 9 bases, and the junction held 10 bases outside the gene matches. Germline V gene sequence: CDR1 SGHDT, CDR2 YYEEEE. Here the CDR3 DNA reads TGTGCCAGCAGCTGGTGGACTAGCGGGAAGGTCGGGCAGTACTTC. As protein: CASSWWTSGKVGQYF.